The sequence of this TCR beta chain was determined in a study of PD-1 blockade in classical Hodgkin lymphoma. Every patient was affected by relapse after autologous stem cell transplantation, while exposure to brentuximab vedotin was not uniform. Patients had relapsed/refractory classical Hodgkin lymphoma with complete response, partial response or progressive disease as best response. Sequenced by immunoSEQ multiplex PCR; TCRdb stores in-frame clones only, minus some. The profile shows fewer than 65,000 clones, 80% to 90% of them singletons. Between the trimmed V and J ends, which lost 4 bases and 8 bases, there was a span of 18 bases. Germline CDR1 MNHEY, CDR2 SMNVEV (reference sequence). This CDR3 has 15 residues.

The chain carries TRBV27 and TRBJ2-1, with a weak D call TRBD1 (5 bases). The origin of this receptor is a human donor with classical Hodgkin lymphoma. The sample in question was peripheral blood mononuclear cells (PBMCs), obtained at baseline. CDR3 in amino acids: CASSSIPGYGDEQFF. CDR3 DNA: TGTGCCAGCAGTTCCATACCAGGGTATGGGGATGAGCAGTTCTTC.